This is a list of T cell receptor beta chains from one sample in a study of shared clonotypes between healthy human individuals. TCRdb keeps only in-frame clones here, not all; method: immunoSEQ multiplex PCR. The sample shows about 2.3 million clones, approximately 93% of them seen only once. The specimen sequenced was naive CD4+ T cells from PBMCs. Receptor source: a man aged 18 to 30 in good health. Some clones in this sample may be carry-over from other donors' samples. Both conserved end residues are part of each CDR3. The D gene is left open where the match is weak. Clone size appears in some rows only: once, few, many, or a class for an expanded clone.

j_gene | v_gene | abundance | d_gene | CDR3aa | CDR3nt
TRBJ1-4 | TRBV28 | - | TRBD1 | CASSLLRGRGNEKLFF | TGTGCCAGCAGTTTATTGAGGGGGCGAGGTAATGAAAAACTGTTTTTT
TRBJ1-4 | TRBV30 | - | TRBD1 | CAYGQGRREKLFF | TGTGCCTATGGACAGGGGCGAAGGGAAAAACTGTTTTTT
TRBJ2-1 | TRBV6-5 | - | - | CASSHTRNEQFF | TGTGCCAGCAGCCACACCAGAAATGAGCAGTTCTTC
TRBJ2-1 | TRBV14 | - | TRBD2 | CASSPTPTSGSFDEQFF | TGTGCCAGCAGCCCGACGCCGACTAGCGGGAGTTTCGATGAGCAGTTCTTC
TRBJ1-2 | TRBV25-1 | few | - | CASSTPLEYGYTF | TGTGCCAGCAGTACACCGTTGGAGTATGGCTACACCTTC
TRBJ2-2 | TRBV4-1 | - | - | CASSQPVGGELFF | TGCGCCAGCAGCCAGCCTGTCGGCGGGGAGCTGTTTTTT
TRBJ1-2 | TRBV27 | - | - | CASSFRVAGNYENNYGYTF | TGTGCCAGCAGTTTCAGGGTGGCAGGGAATTACGAGAATAACTATGGCTACACCTTC
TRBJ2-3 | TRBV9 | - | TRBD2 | CASSVAGADTDTQYF | TGTGCCAGCAGCGTTGCGGGAGCAGACACAGATACGCAGTATTTT
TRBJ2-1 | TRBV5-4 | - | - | CASSLWAYRKEQFF | TGTGCCAGCAGCTTGTGGGCCTATCGAAAGGAGCAGTTCTTC
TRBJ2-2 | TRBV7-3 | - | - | CASSEPGANTGELFF | TGTGCCAGCAGCGAACCAGGGGCCAACACCGGGGAGCTGTTTTTT
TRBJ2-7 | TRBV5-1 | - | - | CASSRVEGTYEQYF | TGCGCCAGCAGCCGGGTAGAAGGCACCTACGAGCAGTACTTC
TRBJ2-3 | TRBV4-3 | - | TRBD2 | CASSQVFWTSDTDTQYF | TGCGCCAGCAGCCAAGTTTTCTGGACTAGCGACACAGATACGCAGTATTTT
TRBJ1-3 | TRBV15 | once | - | CATSREHSGVGNTIYF | TGTGCCACCAGCAGAGAACACTCGGGGGTTGGAAACACCATATATTTT
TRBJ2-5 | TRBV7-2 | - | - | CASSYGSQETQYF | TGTGCCAGCAGCTACGGGTCCCAAGAGACCCAGTACTTC
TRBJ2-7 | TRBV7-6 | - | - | CASSFVRGSYEQYF | TGTGCCAGCAGCTTCGTCAGAGGCTCCTACGAGCAGTACTTC
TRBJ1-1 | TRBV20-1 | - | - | CSARAGAAFF | TGCAGTGCCCGGGCCGGGGCGGCTTTCTTT
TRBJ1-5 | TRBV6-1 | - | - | CASSDYSGDPGQPQHF | TGTGCCAGCAGTGATTATTCGGGGGACCCTGGTCAGCCCCAGCATTTT
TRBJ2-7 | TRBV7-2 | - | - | CASTLRGFGEQYF | TGTGCCAGCACCCTAAGGGGGTTTGGGGAGCAGTACTTC
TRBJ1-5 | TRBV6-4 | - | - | CASSVEGAGQPQHF | TGTGCCAGCAGTGTAGAGGGTGCGGGTCAGCCCCAGCATTTT
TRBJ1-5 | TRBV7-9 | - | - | CASSNVNQPQHF | TGTGCCAGCAGCAATGTCAATCAGCCCCAGCATTTT
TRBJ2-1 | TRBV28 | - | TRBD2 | CASRGSGSTYNEQFF | TGTGCCAGCAGGGGAAGCGGGAGCACCTACAATGAGCAGTTCTTC
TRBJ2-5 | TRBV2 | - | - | CASLQGRETQYF | TGTGCCAGCTTACAGGGCCGAGAGACCCAGTACTTC
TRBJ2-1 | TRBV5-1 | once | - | CASSGGQGGVNEQFF | TGCGCCAGCAGCGGGGGACAAGGTGGGGTCAATGAGCAGTTCTTC
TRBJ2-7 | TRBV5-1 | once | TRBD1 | CASSSDLRTGYEQYF | TGCGCCAGCAGCTCCGACTTGAGGACAGGCTACGAGCAGTACTTC
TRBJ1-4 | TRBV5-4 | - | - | CASSLGSGVNEKLFF | TGTGCCAGCAGCTTGGGATCAGGGGTGAATGAAAAACTGTTTTTT
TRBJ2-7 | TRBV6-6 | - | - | CASSYKGMAYEQYF | TGTGCCAGCAGTTACAAGGGGATGGCCTACGAGCAGTACTTC
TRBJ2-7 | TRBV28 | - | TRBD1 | CASSFDRDSYEQYF | TGTGCCAGCAGTTTCGACAGGGATTCTTACGAGCAGTACTTC
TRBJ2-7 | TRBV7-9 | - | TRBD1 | CASSPRARDRGNYEQYF | TGTGCCAGCAGCCCACGGGCCCGGGACAGGGGAAACTACGAGCAGTACTTC
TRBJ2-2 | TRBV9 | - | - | CASSRTVGYTGELFF | TGTGCCAGCAGCCGGACCGTCGGCTACACCGGGGAGCTGTTTTTT
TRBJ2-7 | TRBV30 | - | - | CAWSVLRPYEQYF | TGTGCCTGGAGTGTACTAAGGCCCTACGAGCAGTACTTC
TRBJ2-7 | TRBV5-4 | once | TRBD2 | CASSPSLAGDSYEQYF | TGTGCCAGCAGCCCGTCACTAGCGGGAGACTCCTACGAGCAGTACTTC
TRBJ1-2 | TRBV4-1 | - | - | CASSQVGQGRGYGYTF | TGCGCCAGCAGCCAAGTCGGGCAGGGTCGGGGCTATGGCTACACCTTC
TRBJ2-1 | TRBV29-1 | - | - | CSVVNQRTYNEQFF | TGCAGCGTTGTTAATCAGCGGACCTACAATGAGCAGTTCTTC
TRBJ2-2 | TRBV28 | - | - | CASSSNTGELFF | TGTGCCAGCAGTTCCAACACCGGGGAGCTGTTTTTT
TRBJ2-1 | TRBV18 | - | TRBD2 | CASSPFGGAYNEQFF | TGTGCCAGCTCACCATTTGGGGGGGCCTACAATGAGCAGTTCTTC
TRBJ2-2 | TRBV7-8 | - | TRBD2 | CASSSGGLVDGGELFF | TGTGCCAGCAGTTCGGGAGGGTTGGTTGATGGCGGGGAGCTGTTTTTT
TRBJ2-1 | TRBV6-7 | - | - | CASSYSEWRAYNEQFF | TGTGCCAGCAGTTACTCGGAGTGGCGGGCTTACAATGAGCAGTTCTTC
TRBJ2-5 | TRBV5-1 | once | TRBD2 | CASSPGLAGVLQETQYF | TGCGCCAGCAGCCCCGGACTAGCGGGAGTTCTACAAGAGACCCAGTACTTC
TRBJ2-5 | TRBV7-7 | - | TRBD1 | CASSLGDRTQETQYF | TGTGCCAGCAGCTTAGGGGACAGAACTCAAGAGACCCAGTACTTC